This T cell receptor beta chain appears in the sequencing data of a study of blood T cell repertoires in COVID-19. Study overall: From the United States, Italy and Spain came samples of acute and convalescent COVID-19. T cells, B-cell-depleted T cells, or PBMCs supplied cDNA or gDNA.

In the authors' workflow: Estimation of nucleated cell counts was performed using reference gene primer amplification. Assay used: immunoSEQ multiplex PCR; TCRdb lists only in-frame clones, some missing. D and trimming come from the DNA, and the V and J calls and clone size come from that table. This repertoire shows tens of thousands of clones, about 85% found once; its top ten account for under 15%. The material sequenced was peripheral blood. This TCR came from a human donor in a cohort sampled during active COVID-19.

The CDR3 DNA reads TGTGCCAGCAGCGTAGGGTCTCTAGCGGGAGCCACAGATACGCAGTATTTT. Encoded protein: CASSVGSLAGATDTQYF. The chain uses TRBV9 and TRBJ2-3, with 10 positions matching TRBD2. J gave up 2 bases and V 0 bases, and 6 bases lay outside the gene matches. This CDR3 region has 17 residues. Per the germline V gene, CDR1 is SGDLS and CDR2 is YYNGEE.